Listed below are T cell receptor beta chains from one sample, sequenced in a study of blood T cell repertoires in COVID-19. Repertoires were generated with immunoSEQ multiplex PCR, while TCRdb's copy carries only in-frame clones and drops some. The sample has about 260,000 clones; 88% are singletons. The sequencing input was peripheral blood. These TCRs come from a man in his fifties or sixties who had recovered from COVID-19. Both conserved end residues are part of each CDR3. Fields, in order: CDR3 protein, CDR3 DNA, D gene, V gene, J gene, clone size. The D gene is left open where the match is weak. The size field is filled for only some rows; it gives once, few, many or a size class.

CDR3: CASSRGTGNTEAFF
DNA: TGCGCCAGTTCCCGGGGGACAGGGAACACTGAAGCTTTCTTT
D: TRBD1
V: TRBV5-1
J: TRBJ1-1
size: .

CDR3: CASSLLTGTNTEAFF
DNA: TGCGCCAGCAGCTTACTGACAGGGACAAACACTGAAGCTTTCTTT
D: TRBD1
V: TRBV5-1
J: TRBJ1-1
size: .

CDR3: CASRSGLLLEGYTF
DNA: TGTGCCAGCAGGTCGGGACTGCTGCTCGAAGGCTACACCTTC
D: .
V: TRBV5-4
J: TRBJ1-2
size: .

CDR3: CASSVVGGLNSPLHF
DNA: TGTGCCAGCAGCGTAGTTGGGGGACTAAATTCACCCCTCCACTTT
D: .
V: TRBV9
J: TRBJ1-6
size: .

CDR3: CASSTDRASEQFF
DNA: TGTGCCAGCAGCACGGACAGGGCAAGTGAGCAGTTCTTC
D: TRBD1
V: TRBV5-4
J: TRBJ2-1
size: .

CDR3: CASSSLPGQGEQFF
DNA: TGTGCCAGCAGTTCCCTGCCAGGTCAGGGTGAGCAGTTCTTC
D: .
V: TRBV6-2/TRBV6-3
J: TRBJ2-1
size: .

CDR3: CASSAPGQGGRYEQYF
DNA: TGTGCCAGCAGTGCCCCTGGACAGGGAGGGCGATACGAGCAGTACTTC
D: .
V: TRBV27
J: TRBJ2-7
size: .

CDR3: CASSFMAGTAFF
DNA: TGTGCCAGCAGCTTCATGGCGGGGACAGCTTTCTTT
D: .
V: TRBV27
J: TRBJ1-1
size: .

CDR3: CASSSGLQVWDEKLFF
DNA: TGCGCCAGCAGCTCCGGGTTACAGGTCTGGGATGAAAAACTGTTTTTT
D: .
V: TRBV5-1
J: TRBJ1-4
size: .

CDR3: CASSLVGQGGGSPLHF
DNA: TGCGCCAGCAGCTTGGTCGGACAGGGTGGCGGTTCACCCCTCCACTTT
D: TRBD1
V: TRBV5-1
J: TRBJ1-6
size: .

CDR3: CASSLARGEQFF
DNA: TGTGCCAGCAGCTTGGCCAGGGGCGAGCAGTTCTTC
D: .
V: TRBV5-6
J: TRBJ2-1
size: .

CDR3: CASSETLAGGSTDTQYF
DNA: TGTGCCAGCAGTGAAACCCTAGCGGGGGGGAGCACAGATACGCAGTATTTT
D: TRBD2
V: TRBV6-1
J: TRBJ2-3
size: .

CDR3: CASSKPEETQYF
DNA: TGTGCCAGCAGCAAACCAGAAGAGACCCAGTACTTC
D: .
V: TRBV14
J: TRBJ2-5
size: .

CDR3: CASSLEQASYRGNQPQHF
DNA: TGCGCCAGCAGCTTGGAACAGGCGAGTTACCGGGGCAATCAGCCCCAGCATTTT
D: .
V: TRBV5-1
J: TRBJ1-5
size: .

CDR3: CATSQGRTFRDTIYF
DNA: TGCGCCACCTCTCAAGGGCGGACGTTCAGGGACACCATATATTTT
D: .
V: TRBV5-1
J: TRBJ1-3
size: .

CDR3: CASSRDRAYEQYF
DNA: TGCGCCAGCAGCCGGGACAGAGCCTACGAGCAGTACTTC
D: TRBD1
V: TRBV5-1
J: TRBJ2-7
size: .

CDR3: CATSDLRTFTF
DNA: TGTGCCACCAGTGATTTAAGGACTTTCACCTTC
D: .
V: TRBV24-1
J: TRBJ1-2
size: once

CDR3: CASSWWTGMNTEAFF
DNA: TGTGCCAGCAGCTGGTGGACAGGGATGAACACTGAAGCTTTCTTT
D: TRBD1
V: TRBV13
J: TRBJ1-1
size: .

CDR3: CASSASGTGGEKLFF
DNA: TGTGCCAGCAGCGCATCCGGGACAGGAGGTGAAAAACTGTTTTTT
D: TRBD1
V: TRBV7-9
J: TRBJ1-4
size: .

CDR3: CATSEGTGRGQPQHF
DNA: TGTGCCACCAGTGAGGGGACAGGGAGGGGTCAGCCCCAGCATTTT
D: TRBD1
V: TRBV24-1
J: TRBJ1-5
size: .

CDR3: CSASGRGRDTGELFF
DNA: TGCAGTGCTAGTGGGAGGGGTAGGGACACCGGGGAGCTGTTTTTT
D: TRBD2
V: TRBV20-1
J: TRBJ2-2
size: .

CDR3: CASSSFRTRHEQFF
DNA: TGTGCCAGCAGCTCTTTTCGGACTAGGCATGAGCAGTTCTTC
D: TRBD2
V: TRBV5-6
J: TRBJ2-1
size: few

CDR3: CASSHPAGGKETQYF
DNA: TGTGCCAGCAGTCATCCAGCGGGGGGTAAAGAGACCCAGTACTTC
D: TRBD2
V: TRBV6-2/TRBV6-3
J: TRBJ2-5
size: .

CDR3: CASSQGDRAGTF
DNA: TGTGCCAGCAGCCAAGGGGACAGGGCCGGGACCTTC
D: TRBD1
V: TRBV3-1/TRBV3-2
J: TRBJ1-2
size: .

CDR3: CASSDRDRAGQPQHF
DNA: TGTGCCAGTAGTGACCGGGACAGGGCCGGTCAGCCCCAGCATTTT
D: TRBD1
V: TRBV19
J: TRBJ1-5
size: once

CDR3: CASSEGWGRQPLDEAFF
DNA: TGCGCCAGCAGTGAGGGGTGGGGGCGCCAGCCCCTAGATGAAGCTTTCTTT
D: .
V: TRBV10-2
J: TRBJ1-1
size: .

CDR3: CASSQAGGVSSPLHF
DNA: TGTGCCAGCAGTCAAGCAGGGGGAGTAAGTTCACCCCTCCACTTT
D: TRBD1
V: TRBV13
J: TRBJ1-6
size: .

CDR3: CAWSPRQENQPQHF
DNA: TGTGCCTGGAGCCCGCGACAGGAGAATCAGCCCCAGCATTTT
D: .
V: TRBV30
J: TRBJ1-5
size: once

CDR3: CASVAGRSSYNEQFF
DNA: TGTGCCAGTGTAGCGGGGAGGAGCTCCTACAATGAGCAGTTCTTC
D: TRBD2
V: TRBV5-8
J: TRBJ2-1
size: .

CDR3: CATSRTGKYNEQFF
DNA: TGTGCCACCAGCAGGACAGGAAAGTACAATGAGCAGTTCTTC
D: TRBD1
V: TRBV24-1
J: TRBJ2-1
size: .

CDR3: CASSQASSYGYTF
DNA: TGTGCCAGCAGCCAAGCTTCTTCCTATGGCTACACCTTC
D: .
V: TRBV6-5
J: TRBJ1-2
size: .

CDR3: CASSQEITESYEQYF
DNA: TGTGCCAGCAGCCAAGAAATAACAGAATCCTACGAGCAGTACTTC
D: .
V: TRBV14
J: TRBJ2-7
size: .

CDR3: CASRTRLAGYNEQFF
DNA: TGTGCCAGCAGAACTCGACTAGCGGGGTACAATGAGCAGTTCTTC
D: TRBD2
V: TRBV2
J: TRBJ2-1
size: once

CDR3: CASSPPGLAGGLTDTQYF
DNA: TGTGCCAGCAGCCCGCCGGGACTAGCGGGGGGGCTCACAGATACGCAGTATTTT
D: TRBD2
V: TRBV3-1/TRBV3-2
J: TRBJ2-3
size: .

CDR3: CASSLLPQETQYF
DNA: TGCGCCAGCAGCTTGCTACCACAAGAGACCCAGTACTTC
D: .
V: TRBV5-1
J: TRBJ2-5
size: .

CDR3: CASSYDSLNTEAFF
DNA: TGTGCCAGCAGCTACGACAGCCTGAACACTGAAGCTTTCTTT
D: .
V: TRBV21-1
J: TRBJ1-1
size: .

CDR3: CASSPEAGGPVGELFF
DNA: TGCGCCAGCAGCCCAGAAGCGGGGGGGCCCGTCGGGGAGCTGTTTTTT
D: TRBD2
V: TRBV4-1
J: TRBJ2-2
size: .